These T cell receptor beta chains were read from a single sample in a study of blood T cell repertoires in COVID-19. Sequenced by immunoSEQ multiplex PCR; TCRdb stores in-frame clones only, minus some. The data contain over 100,000 clones, about 89% of them seen just once; the ten biggest clones take up 4% to 5%. Sequenced: peripheral blood. Source of these receptors: a man aged 35 to 55 with acute or convalescent COVID-19. The CDR3 runs from the conserved cysteine through the conserved F or W. The D gene is left open where the match is weak. Rows may omit the clone size; those that give it use once, few, many or a size class.

V,D,J,size,CDR3,DNA
TRBV6-5,.,TRBJ1-1,.,CASSYARTASEAFF,TGTGCCAGCAGTTACGCCCGGACAGCTTCTGAAGCTTTCTTT
TRBV23-1,TRBD1,TRBJ1-6,.,CASSPNDRVRSPLHF,TGCGCCAGCAGCCCAAACGACAGGGTTCGCTCACCCCTCCACTTT
TRBV6-5,.,TRBJ1-5,.,CASSPAGGSNQPQHF,TGTGCCAGCAGCCCCGCAGGCGGGAGCAATCAGCCCCAGCATTTT
TRBV7-2,.,TRBJ2-3,.,CASSSQTIGTDTQYF,TGTGCCAGCAGCTCACAGACTATCGGCACAGATACGCAGTATTTT
TRBV11-2,TRBD1,TRBJ1-3,.,CASNRGLGSGNTIYF,TGTGCCAGCAACAGGGGGCTAGGATCTGGAAACACCATATATTTT
TRBV4-3,.,TRBJ1-4,.,CASSQAPPGVGEKLFF,TGCGCCAGCAGCCAAGCGCCTCCAGGGGTGGGTGAAAAACTGTTTTTT
TRBV9,.,TRBJ1-1,.,CASSVGTAQMNTEAFF,TGTGCCAGCAGCGTAGGGACAGCCCAGATGAACACTGAAGCTTTCTTT
TRBV2,TRBD2,TRBJ2-5,.,CASSEDAGGAETQYF,TGTGCCAGCAGTGAAGATGCGGGAGGGGCAGAGACCCAGTACTTC
TRBV18,.,TRBJ2-3,.,CASSPLRGRALTDTQYF,TGTGCCAGCTCACCACTGCGGGGTCGGGCTTTAACAGATACGCAGTATTTT
TRBV12-5,TRBD1,TRBJ1-3,once,CASGPGQGSGNTIYF,TGTGCTAGTGGACCAGGACAGGGAAGTGGAAACACCATATATTTT
TRBV7-6,.,TRBJ2-1,.,CASSYKTGFGNEQFF,TGTGCCAGCAGCTATAAAACAGGGTTCGGAAATGAGCAGTTCTTC
TRBV5-6,.,TRBJ2-7,.,CASSLPQDYEQYF,TGTGCCAGCAGTCTCCCACAGGACTACGAGCAGTACTTC
TRBV25-1,.,TRBJ1-4,once,CASSVGGHNEKLFF,TGTGCCAGCAGTGTGGGCGGACACAATGAAAAACTGTTTTTT
TRBV7-9,TRBD2,TRBJ2-3,.,CASSSRLAGRSTDTQYF,TGTGCCAGCAGCTCCCGTTTAGCGGGTAGGAGCACAGATACGCAGTATTTT
TRBV2,.,TRBJ1-1,.,CASSQEDLEAFF,TGTGCCAGCAGTCAGGAGGACCTTGAAGCTTTCTTT
TRBV7-9,.,TRBJ2-5,few,CASSLARTATQETQYF,TGTGCCAGCAGCTTAGCGCGTACGGCGACTCAAGAGACCCAGTACTTC
TRBV12-5,TRBD1,TRBJ1-6,.,CASGLVNGQGSSPLHF,TGTGCTAGTGGTTTGGTGAACGGACAGGGGAGTTCACCCCTCCACTTT
TRBV10-3,.,TRBJ2-1,once,CATFGGSYYEQFF,TGTGCCACCTTTGGTGGGAGCTACTACGAGCAGTTCTTC
TRBV15,TRBD2,TRBJ2-5,once,CATSRGGVQRETETQYF,TGTGCCACCAGCAGAGGGGGGGTGCAGCGGGAGACGGAGACCCAGTACTTC
TRBV19,TRBD1,TRBJ1-1,once,CASSIGTGPYTEAFF,TGTGCCAGTAGTATAGGGACAGGGCCTTACACTGAAGCTTTCTTT
TRBV11-3,.,TRBJ2-1,.,CASSFDFTAFQFF,TGTGCCAGCAGCTTCGATTTTACAGCTTTTCAGTTCTTC
TRBV19,TRBD2,TRBJ2-7,.,CASSTLTSGSSYEQYF,TGTGCCAGTAGTACCCTGACTAGCGGGAGTTCCTACGAGCAGTACTTC
TRBV5-4,.,TRBJ2-3,.,CASSPEPRTDTQYF,TGTGCCAGCAGCCCGGAGCCACGCACAGATACGCAGTATTTT
TRBV29-1,TRBD1,TRBJ1-1,once,CSVKTGGNTEAFF,TGCAGCGTGAAGACAGGGGGGAACACTGAAGCTTTCTTT
TRBV6-5,TRBD1,TRBJ1-2,.,CASTHPGGGYTF,TGTGCCAGCACCCATCCAGGGGGAGGCTACACCTTC
TRBV30,TRBD1,TRBJ1-6,.,CAGTGGDNSPLHF,TGTGCCGGAACAGGGGGCGATAATTCACCCCTCCACTTT
TRBV7-2,TRBD2,TRBJ2-7,.,CASSRTSGGSYEQYF,TGTGCCAGCAGCCGCACTAGCGGGGGGTCCTACGAGCAGTACTTC
TRBV7-2,TRBD2,TRBJ2-5,few,CASSLGSSGNQETQYF,TGTGCCAGCAGCTTAGGTTCTAGCGGGAACCAAGAGACCCAGTACTTC
TRBV19,.,TRBJ2-3,.,CASSIDLERRGTQYF,TGTGCCAGTAGTATAGATCTTGAGCGGAGGGGTACGCAGTATTTT
TRBV15,.,TRBJ1-1,.,CATSRVEGLNTEAFF,TGTGCCACCAGCAGAGTAGAGGGATTGAACACTGAAGCTTTCTTT
TRBV10-3,.,TRBJ1-2,once,CAISARDTTYGYTF,TGTGCCATCAGTGCCCGGGACACAACCTATGGCTACACCTTC
TRBV18,TRBD1,TRBJ1-3,.,CASSPKGTGTGNTIYF,TGTGCCAGCTCACCAAAAGGGACAGGGACTGGAAACACCATATATTTT
TRBV4-1,TRBD2,TRBJ2-5,.,CASSQARLAGQETQYF,TGCGCCAGCAGCCAAGCTCGGCTAGCGGGGCAGGAGACCCAGTACTTC
TRBV13,TRBD2,TRBJ2-1,.,CASSAQTSGAYNEQFF,TGTGCCAGCAGCGCCCAAACTAGCGGGGCGTACAATGAGCAGTTCTTC
TRBV6-2/TRBV6-3,.,TRBJ1-5,.,CASSYSFFQPQHF,TGTGCCAGCAGTTACTCGTTCTTTCAGCCCCAGCATTTT
TRBV27,.,TRBJ1-1,.,CASSLLGRDKYTEAFF,TGTGCCAGCAGTTTATTAGGCAGGGATAAATACACTGAAGCTTTCTTT
TRBV9,.,TRBJ2-3,.,CASSVDGRGTDTQYF,TGTGCCAGCAGCGTAGATGGCAGGGGCACAGATACGCAGTATTTT
TRBV11-2,TRBD1,TRBJ2-7,.,CASSLDGTAPPYEQYF,TGTGCCAGCAGCTTAGATGGGACAGCCCCTCCCTACGAGCAGTACTTC
TRBV4-2,.,TRBJ1-1,once,CASSPQHGGLGLNTEAFF,TGTGCCAGCAGCCCACAGCACGGGGGGCTGGGTCTAAACACTGAAGCTTTCTTT
TRBV5-1,.,TRBJ2-1,.,CASSLGASDNEQFF,TGCGCCAGCAGCTTGGGGGCTAGCGACAATGAGCAGTTCTTC
TRBV3-1/TRBV3-2,.,TRBJ2-6,.,CASTLGGSGANVLTF,TGTGCCAGCACCCTAGGGGGCTCTGGGGCCAACGTCCTGACTTTC
TRBV6-5,.,TRBJ1-2,many,CASSYVGNYGYTF,TGTGCCAGCAGTTACGTCGGGAACTATGGCTACACCTTC
TRBV19,.,TRBJ1-5,.,CASSPMGRGYSNQPQHF,TGTGCCAGTAGCCCCATGGGGCGGGGCTATAGCAATCAGCCCCAGCATTTT
TRBV11-3,TRBD1,TRBJ1-1,few,CASSLFGTDTEAFF,TGTGCCAGCAGCTTATTTGGGACAGACACTGAAGCTTTCTTT
TRBV5-1,TRBD2,TRBJ2-1,.,CASSATSGWTNEQFF,TGCGCCAGCAGCGCAACTAGCGGGTGGACCAATGAGCAGTTCTTC
TRBV20-1,.,TRBJ2-5,.,CSASLGETQYF,TGCAGTGCTAGTCTCGGGGAGACCCAGTACTTC
TRBV12-3/TRBV12-4,.,TRBJ2-7,.,CASSRGQYEQYF,TGTGCCAGCAGCCGAGGCCAGTACGAGCAGTACTTC
TRBV27,.,TRBJ1-6,.,CASSSYGQRQTPLHF,TGTGCCAGCAGTTCATACGGACAGCGCCAAACCCCCCTCCACTTT
TRBV21-1,.,TRBJ2-4,.,CASTPPQGGHCTEAKNIQYF,TGTGCCAGCACCCCCCCCCAGGGAGGGCACTGTACGGAAGCCAAAAACATTCAGTACTTC
TRBV5-6,TRBD1,TRBJ1-2,.,CASSLSAGGDGYTF,TGTGCCAGCAGCTTGTCAGCAGGGGGCGATGGCTACACCTTC
TRBV6-6,.,TRBJ2-7,once,CASSLTGTLAYEQYF,TGTGCCAGCAGTTTAACCGGGACTCTAGCCTACGAGCAGTACTTC
TRBV7-2,.,TRBJ1-2,.,CASSLGGEATGYTF,TGTGCCAGCAGCTTAGGGGGGGAGGCGACCGGCTACACCTTC